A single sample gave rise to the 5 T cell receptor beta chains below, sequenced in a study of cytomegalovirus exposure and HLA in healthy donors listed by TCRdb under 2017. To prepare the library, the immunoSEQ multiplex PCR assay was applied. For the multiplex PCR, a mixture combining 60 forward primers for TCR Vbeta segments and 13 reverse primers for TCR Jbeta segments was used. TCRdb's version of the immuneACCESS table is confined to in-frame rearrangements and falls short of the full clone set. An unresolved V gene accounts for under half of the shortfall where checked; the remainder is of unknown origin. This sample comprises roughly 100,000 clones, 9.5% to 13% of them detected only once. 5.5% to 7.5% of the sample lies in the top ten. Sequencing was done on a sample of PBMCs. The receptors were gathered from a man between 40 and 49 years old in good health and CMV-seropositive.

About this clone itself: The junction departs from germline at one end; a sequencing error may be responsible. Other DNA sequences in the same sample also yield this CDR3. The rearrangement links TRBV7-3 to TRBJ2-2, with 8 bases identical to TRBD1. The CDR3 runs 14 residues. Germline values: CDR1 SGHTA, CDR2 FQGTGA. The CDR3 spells CASSLTGGTGELFF. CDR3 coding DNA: TGTGCCAGCAGCCTAACAGGGGGCACCGGGGAGCTGTTTTTT.

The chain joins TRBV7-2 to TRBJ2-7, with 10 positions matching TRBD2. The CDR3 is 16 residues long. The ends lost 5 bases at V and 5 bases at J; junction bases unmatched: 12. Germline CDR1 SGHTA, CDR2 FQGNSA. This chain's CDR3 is CASSLLPSGSSNEQYF. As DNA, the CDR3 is TGTGCCAGCAGCCTCCTCCCTAGCGGGAGTTCGAACGAGCAGTACTTC. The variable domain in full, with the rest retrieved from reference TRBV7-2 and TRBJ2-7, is GAGVSQSPSNKVTEKGKDVELRCDPISGHTALYWYRQSLGQGLEFLIYFQGNSAPDKSGLPSDRFSAERTGGSVSTLTIQRTQQEDSAVYLCASSLLPSGSSNEQYFGPGTRLTVT.

This chain's CDR3 is CASSYDRVKNEKLFF. The CDR3 DNA reads as TGCGCCAGCAGCTACGACAGGGTGAAGAATGAAAAACTGTTTTTT. The chain is built from TRBV5-1 and TRBJ1-4; 7 bases agree with TRBD1. The length of the CDR3 is 15 residues. With V trimmed by 3 bases and J by 5 bases, 7 bases remained unmatched. Per the germline V gene, CDR1 is SGHRS and CDR2 is YFSETQ. Complete variable domain (other parts from reference TRBV5-1 and TRBJ1-4): KAGVTQTPRYLIKTRGQQVTLSCSPISGHRSVSWYQQTPGQGLQFLFEYFSETQRNKGNFPGRFSGRQFSNSRSEMNVSTLELGDSALYLCASSYDRVKNEKLFFGSGTQLSVL.

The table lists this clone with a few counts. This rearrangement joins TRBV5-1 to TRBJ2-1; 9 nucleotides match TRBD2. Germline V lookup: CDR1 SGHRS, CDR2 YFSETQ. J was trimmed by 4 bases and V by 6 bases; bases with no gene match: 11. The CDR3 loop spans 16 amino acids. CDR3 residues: CASTVGAGGVYNEQFF. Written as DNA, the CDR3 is TGCGCCAGCACCGTCGGAGCGGGAGGCGTATACAATGAGCAGTTCTTC.

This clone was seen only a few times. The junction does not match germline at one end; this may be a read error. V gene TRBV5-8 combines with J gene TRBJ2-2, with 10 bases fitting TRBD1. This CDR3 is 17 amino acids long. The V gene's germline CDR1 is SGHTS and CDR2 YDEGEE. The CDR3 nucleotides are TGTGCCAGCAGAAAGACAGGGGGCATAGGGAACGCCGGGGAGCTGTTTTTT. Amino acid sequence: CASRKTGGIGNAGELFF.